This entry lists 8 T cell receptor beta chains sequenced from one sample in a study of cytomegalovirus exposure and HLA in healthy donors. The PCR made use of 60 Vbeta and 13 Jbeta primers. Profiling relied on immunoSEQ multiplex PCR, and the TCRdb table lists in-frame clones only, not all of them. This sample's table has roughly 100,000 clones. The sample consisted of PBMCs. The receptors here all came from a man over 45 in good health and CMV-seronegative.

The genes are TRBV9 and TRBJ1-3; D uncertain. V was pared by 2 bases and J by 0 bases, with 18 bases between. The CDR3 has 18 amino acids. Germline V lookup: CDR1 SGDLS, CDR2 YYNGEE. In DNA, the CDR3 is TGTGCCAGCAGCGTTCTCGGTAATCCGATTTACTCTGGAAACACCATATATTTT. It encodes CASSVLGNPIYSGNTIYF.

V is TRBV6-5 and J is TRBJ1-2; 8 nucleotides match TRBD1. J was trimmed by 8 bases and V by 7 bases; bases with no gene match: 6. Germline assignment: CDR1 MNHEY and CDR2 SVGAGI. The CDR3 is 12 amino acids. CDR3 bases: TGTGCCAGCAAAGGACAGGGAGGAGGCTACACCTTC. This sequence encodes CASKGQGGGYTF.

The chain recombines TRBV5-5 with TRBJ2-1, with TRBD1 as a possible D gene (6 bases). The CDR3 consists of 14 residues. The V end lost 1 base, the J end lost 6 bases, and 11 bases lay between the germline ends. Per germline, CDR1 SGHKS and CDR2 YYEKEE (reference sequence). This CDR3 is CASSLPLDSNEQFF. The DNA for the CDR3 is TGTGCCAGCAGCTTGCCCCTGGACAGCAATGAGCAGTTCTTC.

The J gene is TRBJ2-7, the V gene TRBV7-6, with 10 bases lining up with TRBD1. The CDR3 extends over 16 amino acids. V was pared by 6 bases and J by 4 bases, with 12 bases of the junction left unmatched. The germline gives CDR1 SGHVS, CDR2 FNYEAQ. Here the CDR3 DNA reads TGTGCCAGCAGTTGGGGGGGCCGGGACAGGGGTTACGAGCAGTACTTC. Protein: CASSWGGRDRGYEQYF.

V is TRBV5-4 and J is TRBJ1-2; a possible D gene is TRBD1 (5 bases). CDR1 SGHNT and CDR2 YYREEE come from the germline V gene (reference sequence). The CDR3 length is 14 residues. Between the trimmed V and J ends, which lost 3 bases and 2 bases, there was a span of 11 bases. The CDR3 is CASSWGPENYGYTF. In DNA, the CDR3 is TGTGCCAGCAGCTGGGGCCCAGAAAACTATGGCTACACCTTC.

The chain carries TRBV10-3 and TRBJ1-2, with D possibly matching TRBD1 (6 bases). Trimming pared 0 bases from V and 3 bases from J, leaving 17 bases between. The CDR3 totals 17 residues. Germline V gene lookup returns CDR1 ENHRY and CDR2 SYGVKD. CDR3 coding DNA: TGTGCCATCAGTGAGTCACAGGGCCGTTCCGAATACTATGGCTACACCTTC. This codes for CAISESQGRSEYYGYTF.

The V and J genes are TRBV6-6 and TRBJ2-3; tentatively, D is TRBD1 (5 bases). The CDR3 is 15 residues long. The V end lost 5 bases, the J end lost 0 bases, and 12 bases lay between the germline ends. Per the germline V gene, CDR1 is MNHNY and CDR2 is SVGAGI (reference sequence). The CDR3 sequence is CASSLGAASTDTQYF. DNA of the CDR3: TGTGCCAGCAGTCTTGGGGCGGCGAGCACAGATACGCAGTATTTT.

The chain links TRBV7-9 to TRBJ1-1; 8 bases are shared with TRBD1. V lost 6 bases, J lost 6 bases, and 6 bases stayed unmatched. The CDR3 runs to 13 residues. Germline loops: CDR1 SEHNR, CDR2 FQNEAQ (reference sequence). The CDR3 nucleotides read TGTGCCAGCAGTTATGTACAGGGGGCTGAAGCTTTCTTT. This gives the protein CASSYVQGAEAFF. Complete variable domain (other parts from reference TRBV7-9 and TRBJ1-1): DTGVSQNPRHKITKRGQNVTFRCDPISEHNRLYWYRQTLGQGPEFLTYFQNEAQLEKSRLLSDRFSAERPKGSFSTLEIQRTEQGDSAMYLCASSYVQGAEAFFGQGTRLTVV.